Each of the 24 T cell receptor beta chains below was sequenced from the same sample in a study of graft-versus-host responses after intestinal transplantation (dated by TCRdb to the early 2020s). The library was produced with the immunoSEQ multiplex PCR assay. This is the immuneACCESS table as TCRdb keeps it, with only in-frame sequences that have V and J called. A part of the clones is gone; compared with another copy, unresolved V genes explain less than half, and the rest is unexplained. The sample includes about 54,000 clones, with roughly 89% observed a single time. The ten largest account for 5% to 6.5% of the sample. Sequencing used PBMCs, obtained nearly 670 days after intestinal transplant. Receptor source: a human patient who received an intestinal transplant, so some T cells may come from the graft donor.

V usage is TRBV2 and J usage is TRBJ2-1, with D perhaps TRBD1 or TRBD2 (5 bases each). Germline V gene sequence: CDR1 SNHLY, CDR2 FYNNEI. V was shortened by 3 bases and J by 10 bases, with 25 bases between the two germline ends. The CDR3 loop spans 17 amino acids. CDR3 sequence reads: CASSDPLTESGRGEQFF. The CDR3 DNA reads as TGTGCCAGCAGTGACCCTTTGACAGAATCCGGCCGGGGCGAGCAGTTCTTC.

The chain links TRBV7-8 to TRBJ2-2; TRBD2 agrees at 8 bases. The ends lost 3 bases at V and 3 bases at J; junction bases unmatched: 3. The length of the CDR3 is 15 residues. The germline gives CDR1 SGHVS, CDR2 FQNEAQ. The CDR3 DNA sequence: TGTGCCAGCAGCTTGAGCGGGGGCGACACCGGGGAGCTGTTTTTT. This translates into CASSLSGGDTGELFF.

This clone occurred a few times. Written as DNA, the CDR3 is TGTGCCAGCTCACCGGTGACAACAGGGGTTGGGGGTGAAGCTTTCTTT. Residues: CASSPVTTGVGGEAFF. V and J are TRBV18 and TRBJ1-1; 7 nucleotides agree with TRBD1. V lost 3 bases, J lost 7 bases, and 14 bases stayed unmatched. CDR1 is KGHSH and CDR2 is LQKENI in the germline V gene. This CDR3 is built from 16 residues.

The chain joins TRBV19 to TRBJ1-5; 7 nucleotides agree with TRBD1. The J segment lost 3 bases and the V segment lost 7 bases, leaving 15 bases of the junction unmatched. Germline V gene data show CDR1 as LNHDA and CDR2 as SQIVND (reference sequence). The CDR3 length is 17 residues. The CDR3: CASTNARQGGPNQPQHF. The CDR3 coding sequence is TGTGCCAGTACAAATGCGCGACAGGGAGGACCCAATCAGCCCCAGCATTTT.

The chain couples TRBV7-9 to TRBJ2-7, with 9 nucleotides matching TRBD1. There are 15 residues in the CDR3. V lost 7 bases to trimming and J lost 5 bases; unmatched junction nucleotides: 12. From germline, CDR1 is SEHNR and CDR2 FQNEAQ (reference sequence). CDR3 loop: CASTSAGTGSHEQYF. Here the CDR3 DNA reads TGTGCCAGCACTTCGGCAGGGACAGGGTCCCACGAGCAGTACTTC.

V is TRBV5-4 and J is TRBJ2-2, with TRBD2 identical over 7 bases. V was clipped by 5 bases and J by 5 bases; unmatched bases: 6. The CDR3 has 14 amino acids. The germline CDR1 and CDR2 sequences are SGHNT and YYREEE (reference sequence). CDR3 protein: CASRSWTRTGELFF. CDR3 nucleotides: TGTGCCAGCAGAAGCTGGACTAGAACCGGGGAGCTGTTTTTT.

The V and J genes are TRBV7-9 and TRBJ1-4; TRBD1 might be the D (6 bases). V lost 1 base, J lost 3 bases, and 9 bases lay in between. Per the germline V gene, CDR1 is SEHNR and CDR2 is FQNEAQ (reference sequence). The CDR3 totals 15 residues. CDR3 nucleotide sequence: TGTGCCAGCAGCTTAGGGGGGGCGGCTAATGAAAAACTGTTTTTT. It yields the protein CASSLGGAANEKLFF.

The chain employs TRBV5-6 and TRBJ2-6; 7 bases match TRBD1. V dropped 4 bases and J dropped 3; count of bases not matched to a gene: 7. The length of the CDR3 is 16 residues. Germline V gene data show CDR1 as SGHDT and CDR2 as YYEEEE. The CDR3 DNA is TGTGCCAGCAGCCCTACAGGGGAAAGTGGGGCCAACGTCCTGACTTTC. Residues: CASSPTGESGANVLTF.

DNA for the CDR3: TGTGCCAGCAGGGCGACTGCCGGCTCTGGAAACACCATATATTTT. Its protein is CASRATAGSGNTIYF. V gene TRBV2 combines with J gene TRBJ1-3; unclear D gene. The CDR3 runs to 15 residues. Germline V lookup: CDR1 SNHLY, CDR2 FYNNEI. V shed 6 bases and J shed 0 bases, with 12 bases lying between them. The full variable domain, with the rest looked up from reference TRBV2 and TRBJ1-3, is EPEVTQTPSHQVTQMGQEVILRCVPISNHLYFYWYRQILGQKVEFLVSFYNNEISEKSEIFDDQFSVERPDGSNFTLKIRSTKLEDSAMYFCASRATAGSGNTIYFGEGSWLTVV.

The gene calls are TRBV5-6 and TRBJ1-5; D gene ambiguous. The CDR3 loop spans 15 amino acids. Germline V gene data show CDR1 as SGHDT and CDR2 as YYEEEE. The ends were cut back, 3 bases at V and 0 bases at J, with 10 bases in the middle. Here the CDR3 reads CASSSIRNSNQPQHF. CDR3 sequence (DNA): TGTGCCAGCAGCTCAATCAGGAATAGCAATCAGCCCCAGCATTTT.

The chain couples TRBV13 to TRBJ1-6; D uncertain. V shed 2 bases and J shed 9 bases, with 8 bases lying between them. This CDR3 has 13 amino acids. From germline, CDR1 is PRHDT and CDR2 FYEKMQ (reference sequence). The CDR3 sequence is CASSLTDRSPLHF. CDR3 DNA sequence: TGTGCCAGCAGCTTAACGGATCGTTCACCCCTCCACTTT. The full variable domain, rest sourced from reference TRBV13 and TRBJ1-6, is AAGVIQSPRHLIKEKRETATLKCYPIPRHDTVYWYQQGPGQDPQFLISFYEKMQSDKGSIPDRFSAQQFSDYHSELNMSSLELGDSALYFCASSLTDRSPLHFGNGTRLTVT.

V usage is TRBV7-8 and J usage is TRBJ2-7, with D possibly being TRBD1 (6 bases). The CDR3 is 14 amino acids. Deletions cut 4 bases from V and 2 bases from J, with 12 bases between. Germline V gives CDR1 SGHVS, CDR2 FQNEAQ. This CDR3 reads CASSSQQGTYEQYF. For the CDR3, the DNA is TGTGCCAGCAGCTCCCAACAGGGAACCTACGAGCAGTACTTC.

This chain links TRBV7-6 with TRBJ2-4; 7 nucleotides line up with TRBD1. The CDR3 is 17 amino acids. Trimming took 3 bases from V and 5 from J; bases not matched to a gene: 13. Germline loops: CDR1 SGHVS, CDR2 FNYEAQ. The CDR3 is CASSFGPRTGRENIQYF. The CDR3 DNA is TGTGCCAGCAGCTTCGGGCCCCGGACAGGTAGGGAAAACATTCAGTACTTC.

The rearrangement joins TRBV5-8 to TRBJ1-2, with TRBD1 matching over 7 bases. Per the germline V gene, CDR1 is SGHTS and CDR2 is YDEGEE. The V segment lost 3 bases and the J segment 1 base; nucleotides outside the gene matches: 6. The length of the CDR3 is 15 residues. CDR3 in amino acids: CASSSRDRHNYGYTF. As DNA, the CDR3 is TGTGCCAGCAGCTCCCGGGACAGACATAACTATGGCTACACCTTC.

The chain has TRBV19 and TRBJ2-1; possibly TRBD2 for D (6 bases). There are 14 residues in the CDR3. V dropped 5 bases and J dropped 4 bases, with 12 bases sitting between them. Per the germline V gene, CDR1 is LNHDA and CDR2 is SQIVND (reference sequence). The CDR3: CASSGPGVYNEQFF. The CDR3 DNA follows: TGTGCCAGTAGTGGGCCGGGGGTGTACAATGAGCAGTTCTTC.

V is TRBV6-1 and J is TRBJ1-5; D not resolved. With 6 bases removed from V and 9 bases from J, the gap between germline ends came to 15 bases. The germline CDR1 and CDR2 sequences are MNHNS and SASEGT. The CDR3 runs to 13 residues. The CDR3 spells CASSIGSDRPQHF. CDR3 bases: TGTGCCAGCAGCATAGGGTCAGATCGGCCCCAGCATTTT.

The CDR3, as DNA: TGCAGCGTTGAGGGCGGGAGCTCCTACAATGAGCAGTTCTTC. Protein product: CSVEGGSSYNEQFF. The gene calls are TRBV29-1 and TRBJ2-1, with 7 bases identical to TRBD2. CDR3 length: 14 amino acids. V dropped 3 bases and J dropped 0; count of bases not matched to a gene: 2. Germline V gene data show CDR1 as SQVTM and CDR2 as ANQGSEA.

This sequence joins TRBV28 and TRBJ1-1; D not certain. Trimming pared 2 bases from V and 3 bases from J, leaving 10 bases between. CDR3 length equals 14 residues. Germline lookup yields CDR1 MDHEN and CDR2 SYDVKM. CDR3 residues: CASSLIYWDTEAFF. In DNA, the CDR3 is TGTGCCAGCAGTTTAATTTATTGGGACACTGAAGCTTTCTTT.

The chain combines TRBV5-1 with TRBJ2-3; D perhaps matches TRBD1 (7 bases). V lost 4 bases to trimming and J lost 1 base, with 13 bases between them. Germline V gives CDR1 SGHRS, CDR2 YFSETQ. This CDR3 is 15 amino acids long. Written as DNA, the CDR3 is TGCGCCAGCAGCCAGGGGGGCGGTGGCACAGATACGCAGTATTTT. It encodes CASSQGGGGTDTQYF.

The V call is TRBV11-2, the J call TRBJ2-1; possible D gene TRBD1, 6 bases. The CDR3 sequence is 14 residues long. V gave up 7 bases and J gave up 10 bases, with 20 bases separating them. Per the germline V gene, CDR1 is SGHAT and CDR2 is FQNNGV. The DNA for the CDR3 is TGTGCCAGCACCCAGTTCAGGGGCGGCGAGGAGCAGTTCTTC. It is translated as CASTQFRGGEEQFF.

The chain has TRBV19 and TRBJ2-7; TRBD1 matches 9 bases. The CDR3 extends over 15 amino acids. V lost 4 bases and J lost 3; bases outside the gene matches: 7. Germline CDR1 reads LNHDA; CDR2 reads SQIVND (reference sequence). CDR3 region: CASSKPGQGSYEQYF. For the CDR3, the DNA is TGTGCCAGTAGTAAACCGGGACAGGGCAGCTACGAGCAGTACTTC.

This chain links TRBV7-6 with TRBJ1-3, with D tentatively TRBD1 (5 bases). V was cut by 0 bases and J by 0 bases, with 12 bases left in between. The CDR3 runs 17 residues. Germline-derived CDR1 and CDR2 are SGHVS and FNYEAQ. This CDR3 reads CASSLAVRGSSGNTIYF. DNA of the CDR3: TGTGCCAGCAGCTTAGCAGTCCGGGGGTCCTCTGGAAACACCATATATTTT.

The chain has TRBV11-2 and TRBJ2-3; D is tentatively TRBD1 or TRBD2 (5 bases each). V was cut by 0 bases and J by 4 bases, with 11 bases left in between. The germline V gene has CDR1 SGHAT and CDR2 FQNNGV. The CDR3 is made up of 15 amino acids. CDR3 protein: CASSLEGVRADTQYF. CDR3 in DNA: TGTGCCAGCAGCTTAGAGGGGGTTCGGGCAGATACGCAGTATTTT.

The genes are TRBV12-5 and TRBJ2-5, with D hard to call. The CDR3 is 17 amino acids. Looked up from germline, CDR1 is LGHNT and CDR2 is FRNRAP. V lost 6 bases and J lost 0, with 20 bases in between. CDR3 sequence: CASGSSQQSLHQETQYF. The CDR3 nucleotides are TGTGCTAGTGGCTCATCCCAACAGTCACTTCACCAAGAGACCCAGTACTTC.